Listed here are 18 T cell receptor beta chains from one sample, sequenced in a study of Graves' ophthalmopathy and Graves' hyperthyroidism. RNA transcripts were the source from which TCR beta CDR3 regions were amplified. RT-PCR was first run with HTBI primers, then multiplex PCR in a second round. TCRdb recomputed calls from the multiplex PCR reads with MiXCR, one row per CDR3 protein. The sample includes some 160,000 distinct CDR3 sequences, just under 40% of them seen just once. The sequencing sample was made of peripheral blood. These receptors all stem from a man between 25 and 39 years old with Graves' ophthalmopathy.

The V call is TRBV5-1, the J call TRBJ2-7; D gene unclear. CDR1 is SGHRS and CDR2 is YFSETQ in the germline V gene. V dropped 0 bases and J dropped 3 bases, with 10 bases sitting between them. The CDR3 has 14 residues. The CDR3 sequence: CASSLAVGIYEQYF. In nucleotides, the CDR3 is TGCGCCAGCAGCTTGGCAGTCGGCATCTACGAGCAGTACTTC.

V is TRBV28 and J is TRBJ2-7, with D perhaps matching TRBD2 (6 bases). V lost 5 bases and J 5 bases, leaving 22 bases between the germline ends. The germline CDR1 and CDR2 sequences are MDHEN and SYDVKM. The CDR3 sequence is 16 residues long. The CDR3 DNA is TGTGCCAGCAGTAGAGAGCCCGGGGGTTCAGGTGACGAGCAGTACTTC. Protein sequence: CASSREPGGSGDEQYF.

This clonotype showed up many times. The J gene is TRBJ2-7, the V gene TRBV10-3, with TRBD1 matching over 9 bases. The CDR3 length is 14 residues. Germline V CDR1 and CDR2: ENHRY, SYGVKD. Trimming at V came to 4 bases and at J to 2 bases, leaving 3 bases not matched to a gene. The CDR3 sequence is CAISGRQGAYEQYF. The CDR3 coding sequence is TGTGCCATCAGTGGACGACAGGGGGCCTACGAGCAGTACTTC.

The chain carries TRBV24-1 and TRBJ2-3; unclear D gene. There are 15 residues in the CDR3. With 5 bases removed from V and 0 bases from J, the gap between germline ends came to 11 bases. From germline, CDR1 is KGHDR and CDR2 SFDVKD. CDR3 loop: CATSVGQTSTDTQYF. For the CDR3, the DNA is TGTGCCACCAGTGTTGGTCAGACTAGCACAGATACGCAGTATTTT.

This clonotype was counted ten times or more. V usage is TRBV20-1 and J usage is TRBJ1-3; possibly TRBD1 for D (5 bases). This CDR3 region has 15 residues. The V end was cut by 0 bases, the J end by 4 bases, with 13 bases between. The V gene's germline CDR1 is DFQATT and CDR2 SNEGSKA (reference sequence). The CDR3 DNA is TGCAGTGCTAGAGATAGAAGGGGCGGAGGAAACACCATATATTTT. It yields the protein CSARDRRGGGNTIYF.

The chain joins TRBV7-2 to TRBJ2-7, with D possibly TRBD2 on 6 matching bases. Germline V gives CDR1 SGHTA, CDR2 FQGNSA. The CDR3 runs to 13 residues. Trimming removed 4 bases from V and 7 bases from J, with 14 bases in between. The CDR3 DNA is TGTGCCAGCAGCTCTCTAGCGACGTGGGAGCAGTACTTC. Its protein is CASSSLATWEQYF.

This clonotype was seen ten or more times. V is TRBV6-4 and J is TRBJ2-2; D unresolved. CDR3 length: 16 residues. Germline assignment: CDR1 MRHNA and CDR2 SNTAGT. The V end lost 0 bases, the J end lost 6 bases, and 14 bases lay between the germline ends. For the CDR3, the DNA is TGTGCCAGCAGTGACTCGCCGGGTCTGGGATCCGGGGAGCTGTTTTTT. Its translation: CASSDSPGLGSGELFF.

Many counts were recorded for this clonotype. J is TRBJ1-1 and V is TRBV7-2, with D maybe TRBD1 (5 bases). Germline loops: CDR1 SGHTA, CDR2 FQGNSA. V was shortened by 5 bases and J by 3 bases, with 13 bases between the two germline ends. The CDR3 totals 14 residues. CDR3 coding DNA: TGTGCCAGCAGCCCGAGTCGGGGGTACACTGAAGCTTTCTTT. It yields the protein CASSPSRGYTEAFF.

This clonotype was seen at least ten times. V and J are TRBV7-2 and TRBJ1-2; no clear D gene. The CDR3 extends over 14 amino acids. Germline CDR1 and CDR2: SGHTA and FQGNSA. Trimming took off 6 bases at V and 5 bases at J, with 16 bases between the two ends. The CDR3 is CASRGGRQAYGYTF. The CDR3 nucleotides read TGTGCCAGCAGGGGTGGACGTCAGGCTTATGGCTACACCTTC.

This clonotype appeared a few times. CDR3 nucleotide sequence: TGCAGTGCTAGTTGGCAGGGGCGCGCTGCCTACGAGCAGTACTTC. This encodes CSASWQGRAAYEQYF. This chain uses TRBV20-1 with TRBJ2-7; TRBD1 might be the D (6 bases). The V gene's germline CDR1 is DFQATT and CDR2 SNEGSKA (reference sequence). With 3 bases removed from V and 2 bases from J, the gap between germline ends came to 17 bases. This CDR3 spans 15 amino acids.

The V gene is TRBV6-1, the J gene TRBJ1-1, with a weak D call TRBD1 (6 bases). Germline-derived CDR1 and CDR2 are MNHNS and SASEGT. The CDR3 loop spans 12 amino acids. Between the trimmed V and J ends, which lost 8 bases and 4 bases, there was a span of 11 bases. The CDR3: CASGDRPTEAFF. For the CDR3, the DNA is TGTGCCAGCGGCGACAGGCCCACTGAAGCTTTCTTT.

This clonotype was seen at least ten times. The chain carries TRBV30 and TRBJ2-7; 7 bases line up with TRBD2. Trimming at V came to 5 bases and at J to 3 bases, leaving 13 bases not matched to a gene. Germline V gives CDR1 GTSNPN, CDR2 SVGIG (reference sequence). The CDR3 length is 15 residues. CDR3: CAWGGVAGESYEQYF. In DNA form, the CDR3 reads TGTGCCTGGGGGGGGGTCGCGGGAGAGAGCTACGAGCAGTACTTC.

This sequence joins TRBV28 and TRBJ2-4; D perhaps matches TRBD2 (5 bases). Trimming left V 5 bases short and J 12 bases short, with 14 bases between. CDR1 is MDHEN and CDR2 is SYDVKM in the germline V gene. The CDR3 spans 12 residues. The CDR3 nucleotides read TGTGCCAGCAGTACCGGACTGGATCCTCAGTACTTC. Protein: CASSTGLDPQYF.

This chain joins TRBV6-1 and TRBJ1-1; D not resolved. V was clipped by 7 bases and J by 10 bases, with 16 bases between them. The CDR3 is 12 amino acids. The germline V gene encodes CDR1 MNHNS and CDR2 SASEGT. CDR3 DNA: TGTGCCAGCACTCCGGGAGGGTTAATAGCTTTCTTT. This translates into CASTPGGLIAFF.

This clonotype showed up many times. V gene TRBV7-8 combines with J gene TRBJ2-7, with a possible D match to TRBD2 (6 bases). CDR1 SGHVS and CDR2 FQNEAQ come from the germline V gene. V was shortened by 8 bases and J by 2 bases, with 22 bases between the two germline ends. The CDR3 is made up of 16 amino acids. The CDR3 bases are TGTGCCAGCCGACAGTTGGGCGGGACGTCACCCTACGAGCAGTACTTC. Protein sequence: CASRQLGGTSPYEQYF. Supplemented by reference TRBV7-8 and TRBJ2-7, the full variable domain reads GAGVSQSPRYKVAKRGQDVALRCDPISGHVSLFWYQQALGQGPEFLTYFQNEAQLDKSGLPSDRFFAERPEGSVSTLKIQRTQQEDSAVYLCASRQLGGTSPYEQYFGPGTRLTVT.

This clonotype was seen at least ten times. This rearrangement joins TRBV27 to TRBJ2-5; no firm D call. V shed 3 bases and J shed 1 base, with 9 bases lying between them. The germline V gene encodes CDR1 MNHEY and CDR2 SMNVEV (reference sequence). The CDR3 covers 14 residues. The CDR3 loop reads CASSFRIFQETQYF. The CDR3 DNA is TGTGCCAGCAGTTTTAGAATTTTCCAAGAGACCCAGTACTTC.

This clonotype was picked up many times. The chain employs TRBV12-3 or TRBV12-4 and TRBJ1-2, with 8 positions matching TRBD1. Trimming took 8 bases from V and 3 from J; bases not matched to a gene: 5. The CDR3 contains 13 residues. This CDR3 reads CASHMTGDYGYTF. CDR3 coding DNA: TGTGCCAGCCATATGACAGGGGACTATGGCTACACCTTC.

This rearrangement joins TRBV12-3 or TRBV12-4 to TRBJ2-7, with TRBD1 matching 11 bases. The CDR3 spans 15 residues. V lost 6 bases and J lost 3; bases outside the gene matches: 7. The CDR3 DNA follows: TGTGCCAGCAGCCGACCGGGACAGGGGGTCTACGAGCAGTACTTC. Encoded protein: CASSRPGQGVYEQYF.